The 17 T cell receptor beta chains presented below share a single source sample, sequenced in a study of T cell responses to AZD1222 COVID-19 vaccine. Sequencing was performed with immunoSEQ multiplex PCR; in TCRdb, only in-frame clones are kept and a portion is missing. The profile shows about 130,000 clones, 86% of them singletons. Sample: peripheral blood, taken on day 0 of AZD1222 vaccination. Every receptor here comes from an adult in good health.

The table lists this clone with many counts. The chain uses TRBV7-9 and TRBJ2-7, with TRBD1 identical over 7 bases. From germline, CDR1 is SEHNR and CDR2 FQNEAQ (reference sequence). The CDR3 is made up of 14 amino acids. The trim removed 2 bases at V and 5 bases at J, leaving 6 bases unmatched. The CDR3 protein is CASSLSPQGDEQYF. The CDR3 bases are TGTGCCAGCAGCTTATCCCCCCAGGGGGACGAGCAGTACTTC.

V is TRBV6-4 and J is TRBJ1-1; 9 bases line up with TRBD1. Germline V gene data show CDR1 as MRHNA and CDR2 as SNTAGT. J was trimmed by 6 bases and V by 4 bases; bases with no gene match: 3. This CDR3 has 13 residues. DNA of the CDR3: TGTGCCAGCAGTGTGAGGACAGGGGCTGAAGCTTTCTTT. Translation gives CASSVRTGAEAFF.

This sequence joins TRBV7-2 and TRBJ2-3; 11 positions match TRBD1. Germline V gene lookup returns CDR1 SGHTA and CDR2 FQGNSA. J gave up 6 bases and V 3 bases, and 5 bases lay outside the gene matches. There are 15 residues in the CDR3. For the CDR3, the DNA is TGTGCCAGCAGCTTTGGTGGACAGGGGGCGGATACGCAGTATTTT. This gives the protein CASSFGGQGADTQYF.

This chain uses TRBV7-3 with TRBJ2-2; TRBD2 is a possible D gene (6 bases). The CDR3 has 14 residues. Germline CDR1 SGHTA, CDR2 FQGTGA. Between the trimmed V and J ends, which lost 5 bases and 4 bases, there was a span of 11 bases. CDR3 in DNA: TGTGCCAGCAGCGCGGGACTTCTCACCGGGGAGCTGTTTTTT. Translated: CASSAGLLTGELFF. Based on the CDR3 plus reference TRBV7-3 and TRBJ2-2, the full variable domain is GAGVSQTPSNKVTEKGKYVELRCDPISGHTALYWYRQSLGQGPEFLIYFQGTGAADDSGLPNDRFFAVRPEGSVSTLKIQRTERGDSAVYLCASSAGLLTGELFFGEGSRLTVL.

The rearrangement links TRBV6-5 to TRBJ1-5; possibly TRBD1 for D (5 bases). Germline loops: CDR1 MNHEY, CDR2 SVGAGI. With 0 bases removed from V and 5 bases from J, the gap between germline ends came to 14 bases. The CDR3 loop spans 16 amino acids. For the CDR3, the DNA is TGTGCCAGCAGTTACTCCGGATTTACAGGTGATCAGCCCCAGCATTTT. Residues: CASSYSGFTGDQPQHF.

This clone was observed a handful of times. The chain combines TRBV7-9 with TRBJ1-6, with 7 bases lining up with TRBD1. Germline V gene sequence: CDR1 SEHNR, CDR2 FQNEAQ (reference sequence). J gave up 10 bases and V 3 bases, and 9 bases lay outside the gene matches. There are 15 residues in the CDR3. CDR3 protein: CASSFHLGTASPLHF. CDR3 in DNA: TGTGCCAGCAGCTTCCACCTTGGGACAGCCTCACCCCTCCACTTT.

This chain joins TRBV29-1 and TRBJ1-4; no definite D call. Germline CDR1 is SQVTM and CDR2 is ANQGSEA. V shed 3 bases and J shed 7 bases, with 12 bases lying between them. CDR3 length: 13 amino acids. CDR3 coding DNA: TGCAGCGTTGAGTTTGGTTGGGCTGAAAAACTGTTTTTT. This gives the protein CSVEFGWAEKLFF. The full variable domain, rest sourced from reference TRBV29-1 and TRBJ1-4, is SAVISQKPSRDICQRGTSLTIQCQVDSQVTMMFWYRQQPGQSLTLIATANQGSEATYESGFVIDKFPISRPNLTFSTLTVSNMSPEDSSIYLCSVEFGWAEKLFFGSGTQLSVL.

The CDR3 loop is CASSPGTFTQYF. The CDR3 nucleotides read TGTGCCAGCAGCCCCGGGACATTTACGCAGTATTTT. J is TRBJ2-3 and V is TRBV11-3; weak D call: TRBD1 (6 bases). V lost 5 bases and J 8 bases, leaving 11 bases between the germline ends. The length of the CDR3 is 12 residues. CDR1 is SGHNT, CDR2 YENEEA, per germline.

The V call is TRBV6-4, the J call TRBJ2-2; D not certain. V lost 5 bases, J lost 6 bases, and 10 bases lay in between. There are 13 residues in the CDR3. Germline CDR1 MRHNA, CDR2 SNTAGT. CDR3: CASSITWPGELFF. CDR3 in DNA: TGTGCCAGCAGTATAACTTGGCCCGGGGAGCTGTTTTTT.

This CDR3 is CAISEDWWRGSSGNTIYF. The CDR3 DNA sequence: TGTGCCATCAGTGAGGACTGGTGGAGGGGGTCCTCTGGAAACACCATATATTTT. The rearrangement links TRBV10-3 to TRBJ1-3; TRBD1 is a possible D gene (6 bases). Germline CDR1 and CDR2: ENHRY and SYGVKD. Trimming cost V 2 bases and J 0 bases, with 17 bases left between them. The CDR3 is 18 residues long.

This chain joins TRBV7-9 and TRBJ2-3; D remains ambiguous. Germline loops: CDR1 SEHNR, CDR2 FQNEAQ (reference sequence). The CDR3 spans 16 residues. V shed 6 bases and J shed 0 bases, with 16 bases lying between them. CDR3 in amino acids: CASSHQDQESTDTQYF. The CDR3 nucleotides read TGTGCCAGCAGTCACCAGGACCAGGAAAGCACAGATACGCAGTATTTT.

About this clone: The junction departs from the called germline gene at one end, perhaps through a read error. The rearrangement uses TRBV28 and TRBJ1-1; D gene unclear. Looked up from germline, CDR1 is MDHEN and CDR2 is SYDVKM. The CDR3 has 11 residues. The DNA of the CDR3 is TGTGCGAGCAAGGGAAGGGATGAAGCTTTCTTT. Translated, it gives CASKGRDEAFF.

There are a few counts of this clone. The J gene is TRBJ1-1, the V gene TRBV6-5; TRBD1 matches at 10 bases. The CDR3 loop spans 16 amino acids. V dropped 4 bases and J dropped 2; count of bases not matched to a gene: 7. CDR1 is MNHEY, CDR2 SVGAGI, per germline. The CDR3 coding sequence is TGTGCCAGCAGTTGGGGACAGGGGTTAGTAAACACTGAAGCTTTCTTT. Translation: CASSWGQGLVNTEAFF.

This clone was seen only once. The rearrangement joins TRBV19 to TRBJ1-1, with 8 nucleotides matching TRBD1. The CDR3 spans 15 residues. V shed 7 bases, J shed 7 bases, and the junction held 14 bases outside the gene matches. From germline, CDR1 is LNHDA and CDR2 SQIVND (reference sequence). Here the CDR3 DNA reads TGTGCCAGTACCTCACGATGGGGGGGACAGGATGAAGCTTTCTTT. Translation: CASTSRWGGQDEAFF.

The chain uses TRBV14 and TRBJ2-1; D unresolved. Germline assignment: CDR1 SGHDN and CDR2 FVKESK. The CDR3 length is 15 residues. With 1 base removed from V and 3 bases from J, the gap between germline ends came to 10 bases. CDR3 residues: CASSQGVSLYNEQFF. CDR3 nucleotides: TGTGCCAGCAGCCAAGGGGTCAGCCTCTACAATGAGCAGTTCTTC.

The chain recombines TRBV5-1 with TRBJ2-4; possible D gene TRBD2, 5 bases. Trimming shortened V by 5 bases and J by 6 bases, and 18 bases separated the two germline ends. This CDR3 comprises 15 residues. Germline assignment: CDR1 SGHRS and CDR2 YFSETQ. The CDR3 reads CASSTDREPRNIQYF. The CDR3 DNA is TGCGCCAGCAGTACCGACCGGGAACCGAGAAACATTCAGTACTTC.

For the CDR3, the DNA is TGTGCCAGCAGCTTAGGCGCGGGACAGGGGGACGAGCAGTACTTC. This gives the protein CASSLGAGQGDEQYF. The chain recombines TRBV7-2 with TRBJ2-7; 11 nucleotides agree with TRBD1. From germline, CDR1 is SGHTA and CDR2 FQGNSA. The CDR3 covers 15 residues. The trim removed 1 base at V and 5 bases at J, leaving 4 bases unmatched.